The 30 T cell receptor beta chains given below trace back to one sample, sequenced in a study of T cell responses to AZD1222 COVID-19 vaccine. Data came from immunoSEQ multiplex PCR; TCRdb stores just in-frame clones and leaves some out. The repertoire holds more than 100,000 clones, around 91% seen once, with 2.5% to 4% in the top ten. Sequenced material: peripheral blood, taken on day 0 of AZD1222 vaccination. All receptors derive from an adult in good health.

V is TRBV3-1 (or the pseudogene TRBV3-2) and J is TRBJ1-1; D remains ambiguous. Germline lookup yields CDR1 LGHDT and CDR2 YNNKEL (reference sequence). The CDR3 spans 15 residues. Deletions cut 4 bases from V and 5 bases from J, with 17 bases between. DNA of the CDR3: TGTGCCAGCAGCCCCCCCATGGCGAGGAGGACTGAAGCTTTCTTT. This translates into CASSPPMARRTEAFF.

This chain connects TRBV7-2 to TRBJ1-3; possible D gene TRBD1, 5 bases. CDR1 is SGHTA, CDR2 FQGNSA, per germline. The CDR3 totals 14 residues. Trimming shortened V by 5 bases and J by 4 bases, and 12 bases separated the two germline ends. The DNA for the CDR3 is TGTGCCAGCAGCACTACAGGTGCAGGAAACACCATATATTTT. This translates into CASSTTGAGNTIYF.

The V gene is TRBV5-4, the J gene TRBJ2-7; 7 bases match TRBD2. The CDR3 extends over 13 amino acids. The V segment lost 4 bases and the J segment 4 bases; nucleotides outside the gene matches: 5. Germline loops: CDR1 SGHNT, CDR2 YYREEE (reference sequence). The CDR3 DNA reads TGTGCCAGCAGCGGGGGGGTCCCATACGAGCAGTACTTC. Protein sequence: CASSGGVPYEQYF.

In nucleotides, the CDR3 is TGTGCCAGCAGTTGGTGGACGGGGGCCGGGGATACGCAGTATTTT. Protein sequence: CASSWWTGAGDTQYF. The V and J genes are TRBV7-2 and TRBJ2-3, with D perhaps given as TRBD1 or TRBD2 (6 bases each). Germline CDR1 and CDR2: SGHTA and FQGNSA. V was shortened by 6 bases and J by 6 bases, with 19 bases between the two germline ends. The CDR3 covers 15 residues.

This chain joins TRBV4-1 and TRBJ1-6; TRBD1 matches 12 bases. Trimming cost V 1 base and J 12 bases; bases outside gene matches: 13. Germline loops: CDR1 MGHRA, CDR2 YSYEKL. The CDR3 has 18 amino acids. This chain's CDR3 is CASSQGLAWDRGRGPLHF. In DNA form, the CDR3 reads TGCGCCAGCAGCCAAGGTCTGGCGTGGGACAGGGGGCGGGGACCCCTCCACTTT.

V is TRBV10-2 and J is TRBJ1-1, with D unresolved. The CDR3 extends over 11 amino acids. CDR1 is WSHSY and CDR2 is SAAADI in the germline V gene. V was cut by 7 bases and J by 0 bases, with 3 bases left in between. CDR3 nucleotide sequence: TGCGCCAGCACCTTGAACACTGAAGCTTTCTTT. Amino acid sequence: CASTLNTEAFF.

CDR3 loop: CASSSREGGKGAYEQYF. CDR3 coding DNA: TGTGCCAGTAGTAGTAGAGAGGGAGGAAAGGGGGCTTACGAGCAGTACTTC. The chain joins TRBV19 to TRBJ2-7, with a possible D match to TRBD1 (7 bases). Germline CDR1 LNHDA, CDR2 SQIVND (reference sequence). Trimming pared 4 bases from V and 4 bases from J, leaving 23 bases between. The CDR3 is 17 amino acids.

V usage is TRBV20-1 and J usage is TRBJ1-1; D gene ambiguous. The V end lost 3 bases, the J end lost 3 bases, and 8 bases lay between the germline ends. The CDR3 is made up of 12 amino acids. CDR1 DFQATT and CDR2 SNEGSKA come from the germline V gene (reference sequence). CDR3 protein: CSASKLDTEAFF. The CDR3 nucleotides are TGCAGTGCTAGTAAGCTGGACACTGAAGCTTTCTTT.

In nucleotides, the CDR3 is TGTGCCAGCAGCCGGGGTCGTCAGCCCCAGCATTTT. It codes for CASSRGRQPQHF. The chain links TRBV6-2 or TRBV6-3 to TRBJ1-5, with no clear D. This CDR3 has 12 amino acids. Germline loops: CDR1 MNHEY, CDR2 SVGEGT. Deletions cut 6 bases from V and 6 bases from J, with 9 bases between.

This clone was picked up one time. The chain has TRBV4-3 and TRBJ2-5; D is possibly TRBD1 (5 bases). The CDR3 is 15 amino acids. V lost 1 base and J 5 bases, leaving 14 bases between the germline ends. Germline V gene data show CDR1 as LGHNA and CDR2 as YSLEER. The CDR3: CASSQGVPNRETQYF. CDR3 DNA: TGCGCCAGCAGCCAAGGGGTCCCGAACAGGGAGACCCAGTACTTC.

The V call is TRBV7-9, the J call TRBJ2-7, with D possibly matching TRBD1 (6 bases). CDR3 length equals 13 residues. Germline loops: CDR1 SEHNR, CDR2 FQNEAQ (reference sequence). The V gene lost 10 bases and the J gene lost 2 bases, with 15 bases spanning the gap. This CDR3 is CATEGDNTYEQYF. DNA of the CDR3: TGTGCCACCGAGGGGGATAACACCTACGAGCAGTACTTC.

The V call is TRBV7-9, the J call TRBJ2-7; D call uncertain. This CDR3 comprises 13 residues. Germline V gene lookup returns CDR1 SEHNR and CDR2 FQNEAQ (reference sequence). V was shortened by 5 bases and J by 0 bases, with 8 bases between the two germline ends. The CDR3 bases are TGTGCCAGCAGCGCAGACTTCTCCTACGAGCAGTACTTC. Translated: CASSADFSYEQYF.

The CDR3, as DNA: TGTGCCAGCAGCCGGCTTTTGGACCTTAATTCACCCCTCCACTTT. Amino acids: CASSRLLDLNSPLHF. The rearrangement uses TRBV28 and TRBJ1-6; D gene ambiguous. Trimming stripped 6 bases from V and 6 bases from J, with 15 bases between. The CDR3 length is 15 residues. Germline V gene lookup returns CDR1 MDHEN and CDR2 SYDVKM.

This sequence joins TRBV4-1 and TRBJ1-4; a possible D gene is TRBD1 (5 bases). Germline lookup yields CDR1 MGHRA and CDR2 YSYEKL. V lost 4 bases and J 8 bases, leaving 14 bases between the germline ends. This CDR3 has 14 amino acids. The CDR3 DNA follows: TGCGCCAGCAGCCGGGACCCCCAGGAGGAAAAACTGTTTTTT. The encoded protein is CASSRDPQEEKLFF.

The rearrangement uses TRBV6-5 and TRBJ1-1; TRBD1 aligns across 11 bases. The CDR3 loop spans 15 amino acids. The germline V gene has CDR1 MNHEY and CDR2 SVGAGI. The ends lost 2 bases at V and 4 bases at J; junction bases unmatched: 3. The CDR3: CASSYKGTGGTEAFF. The CDR3 nucleotides are TGTGCCAGCAGTTACAAGGGGACAGGGGGCACTGAAGCTTTCTTT.

The J gene is TRBJ1-5, the V gene TRBV7-2; 7 bases map to TRBD1. The junction had 14 bases not matched to a gene; V was cut back by 5 bases and J by 7 bases. Germline values: CDR1 SGHTA, CDR2 FQGNSA. This CDR3 is 16 amino acids long. CDR3 sequence (DNA): TGTGCCAGCAGCCTCGGACAGGCCCCGGCCGTACAGCCCCAGCATTTT. Its translation is CASSLGQAPAVQPQHF.

This rearrangement joins TRBV20-1 to TRBJ1-5; weak D call: TRBD1 (6 bases). With 8 bases removed from V and 1 base from J, the gap between germline ends came to 6 bases. In germline, CDR1 is DFQATT, CDR2 SNEGSKA (reference sequence). The CDR3 extends over 11 amino acids. CDR3 loop: CSTGSNQPQHF. The CDR3 DNA sequence: TGCAGTACAGGGAGCAATCAGCCCCAGCATTTT.

The rearrangement uses TRBV9 and TRBJ2-1; maybe TRBD2 (6 bases). The CDR3 covers 15 residues. Trimming pared 0 bases from V and 2 bases from J, leaving 9 bases between. Looked up from germline, CDR1 is SGDLS and CDR2 is YYNGEE. The CDR3 DNA sequence: TGTGCCAGCAGCGTAGCGGGGAGGCCCTACAATGAGCAGTTCTTC. Translation gives CASSVAGRPYNEQFF.

The rearrangement uses TRBV7-2 and TRBJ1-1; 9 bases fit TRBD1. Trimming cost V 5 bases and J 5 bases; bases outside gene matches: 18. The CDR3 extends over 18 amino acids. CDR1 and CDR2 (germline): SGHTA, FQGNSA. In DNA form, the CDR3 reads TGTGCCAGCAGCCCCCACCGGGACAGGGTCAACCGGGGGACTGAAGCTTTCTTT. Translating it yields CASSPHRDRVNRGTEAFF.

The J gene is TRBJ2-7, the V gene TRBV5-4; D may be TRBD1 (5 bases). From germline, CDR1 is SGHNT and CDR2 YYREEE (reference sequence). V lost 4 bases and J 5 bases, leaving 16 bases between the germline ends. The CDR3 is 14 residues long. CDR3 amino acids: CASSRLQVSHEQYF. The CDR3, as DNA: TGTGCCAGCAGCCGGCTACAGGTTAGCCACGAGCAGTACTTC.

This clone was detected only once. V usage is TRBV10-3 and J usage is TRBJ1-1, with unresolved D. The CDR3 totals 15 residues. Germline assignment: CDR1 ENHRY and CDR2 SYGVKD. Trimming removed 4 bases at V and 8 bases at J, with 20 bases between. This chain's CDR3 is CAISASGFSGAEAFF. The DNA of the CDR3 is TGTGCCATCAGTGCCTCAGGTTTTTCGGGTGCCGAAGCTTTCTTT.

This clone is a singleton in its sample. The V call is TRBV18, the J call TRBJ2-6, with D possibly being TRBD1 (5 bases). The ends were cut back, 1 base at V and 0 bases at J, with 19 bases in the middle. Looked up from germline, CDR1 is KGHSH and CDR2 is LQKENI. This CDR3 is built from 20 residues. CDR3 DNA sequence: TGTGCCAGCTCACCACTTTTTGTCCCAGGGTCGGGCTCTGGGGCCAACGTCCTGACTTTC. Protein sequence: CASSPLFVPGSGSGANVLTF.

The chain employs TRBV7-6 and TRBJ1-3, with unresolved D. V lost 6 bases to trimming and J lost 4 bases, with 19 bases between them. The CDR3 length is 16 residues. CDR1 is SGHVS and CDR2 is FNYEAQ in the germline V gene. The CDR3 coding sequence is TGTGCCAGCAGTCTTCAGCAGAACTTGCGGGGAAACACCATATATTTT. Amino acids: CASSLQQNLRGNTIYF.

This chain connects TRBV6-5 to TRBJ1-4, with TRBD1 identical over 10 bases. The CDR3 loop spans 12 amino acids. Per germline, CDR1 MNHEY and CDR2 SVGAGI. Trimming removed 8 bases from V and 6 bases from J; junction bases left unmatched: 0. As DNA, the CDR3 is TGTGCCAGCGGGACAGGGGATGAAAAACTGTTTTTT. Translation: CASGTGDEKLFF.

This chain joins TRBV20-1 and TRBJ2-3; no clear D. The ends were cut back, 3 bases at V and 7 bases at J, with 5 bases in the middle. The CDR3 spans 10 residues. Per the germline V gene, CDR1 is DFQATT and CDR2 is SNEGSKA (reference sequence). The CDR3, as DNA: TGCAGTGCTAGTGTGAATACGCAGTATTTT. The encoded protein is CSASVNTQYF.

As DNA, the CDR3 is TGTGCCAGCAGTCTAGCGGGAGGGCCAAATACGCAGTATTTT. Its protein is CASSLAGGPNTQYF. The chain links TRBV6-5 to TRBJ2-3, with TRBD2 identical over 12 bases. CDR1 and CDR2 (germline): MNHEY, SVGAGI. The junction had 4 bases not matched to a gene; V was cut back by 5 bases and J by 7 bases. This CDR3 region has 14 residues.

The chain couples TRBV7-8 to TRBJ1-1; D perhaps matches TRBD1 (5 bases). Looked up from germline, CDR1 is SGHVS and CDR2 is FQNEAQ. The CDR3 runs to 15 residues. The germline V and J ends were trimmed by 4 bases and 1 base, with 13 bases remaining between them. This CDR3 is CASSWTGTSNTEAFF. Written as DNA, the CDR3 is TGTGCCAGCAGCTGGACCGGGACGTCGAACACTGAAGCTTTCTTT.

The CDR3 region has the DNA TGTGCCAGCAAAACCCTAGCGGGAGGGCCAGGTGAGCAGTTCTTC. Its translation is CASKTLAGGPGEQFF. The J gene is TRBJ2-1, the V gene TRBV6-5; 12 nucleotides agree with TRBD2. V lost 7 bases to trimming and J lost 9 bases; unmatched junction nucleotides: 10. CDR1 and CDR2 (germline): MNHEY, SVGAGI. The CDR3 consists of 15 residues.

The V gene is TRBV9, the J gene TRBJ1-4, with D possibly TRBD1 on 6 matching bases. The CDR3 sequence is 16 residues long. The V gene lost 0 bases and the J gene lost 3 bases, with 12 bases spanning the gap. Germline lookup yields CDR1 SGDLS and CDR2 YYNGEE. As DNA, the CDR3 is TGTGCCAGCAGCGTAGAAGGCGAGGGGGCTAATGAAAAACTGTTTTTT. Residues: CASSVEGEGANEKLFF.

The rearrangement joins TRBV7-6 to TRBJ2-5; D possibly corresponds to TRBD2 (6 bases). Looked up from germline, CDR1 is SGHVS and CDR2 is FNYEAQ. The V and J ends lost 4 bases and 7 bases respectively, with 25 bases between them. CDR3 length: 17 residues. In DNA, the CDR3 is TGTGCCAGCAGCTCCCAGACCGGGGACTTAGGGGTGGGGACCCAGTACTTC. As protein: CASSSQTGDLGVGTQYF.